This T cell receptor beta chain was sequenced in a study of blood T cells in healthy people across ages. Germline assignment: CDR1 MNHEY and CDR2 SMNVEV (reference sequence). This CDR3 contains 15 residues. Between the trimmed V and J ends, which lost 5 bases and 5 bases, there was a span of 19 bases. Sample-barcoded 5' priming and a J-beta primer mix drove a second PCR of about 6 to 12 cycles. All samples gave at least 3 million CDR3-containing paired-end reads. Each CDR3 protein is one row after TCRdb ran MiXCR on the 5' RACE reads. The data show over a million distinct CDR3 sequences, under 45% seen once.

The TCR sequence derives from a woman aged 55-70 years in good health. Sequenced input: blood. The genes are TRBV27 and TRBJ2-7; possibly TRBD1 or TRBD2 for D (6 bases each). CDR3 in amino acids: CASSLGGAGDDEQYF. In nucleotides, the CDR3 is TGTGCCAGCAGTCTAGGAGGGGCAGGGGATGACGAGCAGTACTTC.